Following are 21 T cell receptor beta chains from one sample sequenced in a study of T cells in Graves' hyperthyroidism and ophthalmopathy. Amplification yielded TCR beta CDR3 regions, with RNA transcripts as the source. Carried out on the TCR CDR3, a first-round RT-PCR used the HTBI primer set. TCRdb reanalysed the multiplex PCR reads using MiXCR and keeps one entry per CDR3 protein. The table includes 750,000 to 900,000 distinct CDR3 sequences, more than 30% detected once. Sequencing was performed on blood. These receptors were obtained from a man between 18 and 35 years old with Graves' hyperthyroidism.

This clonotype was picked up many times. CDR3 residues: CASLEVGELFF. DNA of the CDR3: TGTGCCAGCCTTGAGGTCGGGGAGCTGTTTTTT. This chain uses TRBV6-1 with TRBJ2-2; D unclear. The V gene lost 8 bases and the J gene lost 7 bases, with 8 bases spanning the gap. There are 11 residues in the CDR3. Germline CDR1 is MNHNS and CDR2 is SASEGT.

This clonotype appeared a few times. The chain has TRBV5-4 and TRBJ2-5, with D perhaps matching TRBD1 (6 bases). Between the trimmed V and J ends, which lost 4 bases and 5 bases, there was a span of 18 bases. In germline, CDR1 is SGHNT, CDR2 YYREEE (reference sequence). The CDR3 consists of 15 residues. The DNA for the CDR3 is TGTGCCAGCAGCCCCACCTCCCAGGGGTGGGAGACCCAGTACTTC. Translating gives CASSPTSQGWETQYF. The whole variable domain, filled in from reference TRBV5-4 and TRBJ2-5, reads ETGVTQSPTHLIKTRGQQVTLRCSSQSGHNTVSWYQQALGQGPQFIFQYYREEENGRGNFPPRFSGLQFPNYSSELNVNALELDDSALYLCASSPTSQGWETQYFGPGTRLLVL.

Worth noting for this clonotype: An end of the junction does not agree with germline; a read error may underlie this. This chain joins TRBV6-1 and TRBJ1-2, with D unclear. The length of the CDR3 is 13 residues. Looked up from germline, CDR1 is MNHNS and CDR2 is SASEGT. This CDR3 reads CASREVGESGYTF. The CDR3 DNA sequence: TGTGCCAGCAGGGAAGTCGGCGAGAGCGGCTACACCTTC.

The table lists this clonotype with a few counts. V usage is TRBV9 and J usage is TRBJ2-5; D not resolved. Looked up from germline, CDR1 is SGDLS and CDR2 is YYNGEE. This CDR3 has 15 amino acids. V gave up 4 bases and J gave up 3 bases, with 16 bases separating them. CDR3 sequence (DNA): TGTGCCAGCAGCCGCAGCCAAGTTCGGGAAGAGACCCAGTACTTC. Amino acids: CASSRSQVREETQYF.

Comments on this clonotype: The junction differs from germline at one of its ends, possibly a read error. The chain uses TRBV20-1 and TRBJ1-1; TRBD1 matches 8 bases. Germline CDR1 reads DFQATT; CDR2 reads SNEGSKA (reference sequence). The CDR3 sequence is 13 residues long. The CDR3 DNA sequence: TGCAGTGCGCCTCGACAGGGGTTCACTGAATCTTTCTTT. It translates to CSAPRQGFTESFF.

V gene TRBV29-1 combines with J gene TRBJ2-2; no reliable D call. This CDR3 spans 10 amino acids. The germline gives CDR1 SQVTM, CDR2 ANQGSEA. The CDR3 bases are TGCAGAGGGCGAACCGGGGAGCTGTTTTTT. Translated: CRGRTGELFF.

About this clonotype: Sequence at one end of the junction differs from germline and may be a read error. The chain recombines TRBV29-1 with TRBJ2-7; no firm D call. Germline CDR1 SQVTM, CDR2 ANQGSEA. The CDR3 has 15 residues. CDR3 bases: TGCAGCGTTGAAGTGGCCGCGGATGGCTCCTACGAGCAGCACTTC. It codes for CSVEVAADGSYEQHF.

This clonotype was found many times. The chain couples TRBV15 to TRBJ2-5; D remains unclear. Germline CDR1 LNHNV, CDR2 YYDKDF (reference sequence). The CDR3 spans 14 residues. V was shortened by 5 bases and J by 2 bases, with 12 bases between the two germline ends. CDR3 residues: CATSHLDGQETQYF. The DNA of the CDR3 is TGTGCCACCAGCCACCTGGACGGACAAGAGACCCAGTACTTC.

This chain uses TRBV4-1 with TRBJ1-4, with 8 bases identical to TRBD1. This CDR3 contains 14 residues. V was clipped by 1 base and J by 12 bases; unmatched bases: 7. Germline V CDR1 and CDR2: MGHRA, YSYEKL. The CDR3 loop reads CASSQGQGAAELFF. DNA for the CDR3: TGCGCCAGCAGCCAAGGGCAGGGGGCGGCGGAACTGTTTTTT.

The chain links TRBV6-5 to TRBJ1-1; D gene uncertain. Per the germline V gene, CDR1 is MNHEY and CDR2 is SVGAGI. V lost 4 bases and J lost 0, with 12 bases in between. The CDR3 contains 15 residues. This CDR3 reads CASSSWSMVNTEAFF. The CDR3 nucleotides read TGTGCCAGCAGTTCCTGGTCTATGGTGAACACTGAAGCTTTCTTT.

With regard to this clonotype: One end of the junction varies from germline; a read error may be responsible. V usage is TRBV25-1 and J usage is TRBJ2-2; TRBD1 or TRBD2 may be the D gene (6 bases each). Germline CDR1 is MGHDK and CDR2 is SYGVNS. The CDR3 has 17 residues. DNA of the CDR3: TGCGCCAGCAGCCAAGAAAGGGGGGTTATGAACACCGGGGAGCTGTTTTTT. It is translated as CASSQERGVMNTGELFF. Together with reference TRBV25-1 and TRBJ2-2, the CDR3 gives the full variable domain: EADIYQTPRYLVIGTGKKITLECSQTMGHDKMYWYQQDPGMELHLIHYSYGVNSTEKGDLSSESTVSRIRTEHFPLTLESARPSHTSQYLCASSQERGVMNTGELFFGEGSRLTVL.

V usage is TRBV3-1 and J usage is TRBJ1-2, with D uncertain. V was shortened by 3 bases and J by 5 bases, with 10 bases between the two germline ends. The CDR3 runs to 13 residues. CDR1 and CDR2 (germline): LGHDT, YNNKEL (reference sequence). The DNA for the CDR3 is TGTGCCAGCAGCCACCTTGACCGTTATGGCTACACCTTC. Its protein product is CASSHLDRYGYTF. Combining the CDR3 with reference TRBV3-1 and TRBJ1-2 gives the whole variable domain DTAVSQTPKYLVTQMGNDKSIKCEQNLGHDTMYWYKQDSKKFLKIMFSYNNKELIINETVPNRFSPKSPDKAHLNLHINSLELGDSAVYFCASSHLDRYGYTFGSGTRLTVV.

On this clonotype itself: The junction shows a germline mismatch at one end, possibly a read error. CDR3 loop: CASSLNPGNIIYF. CDR3 coding DNA: TGTGCCAGCAGCTTAAATCCGGGAAACATCATATATTTT. The gene calls are TRBV7-9 and TRBJ1-3; D gene unclear. Germline V gene sequence: CDR1 SEHNR, CDR2 FQNEAQ (reference sequence). The CDR3 consists of 13 residues. Combining the CDR3 with reference TRBV7-9 and TRBJ1-3 gives the whole variable domain DTGVSQNPRHKITKRGQNVTFRCDPISEHNRLYWYRQTLGQGPEFLTYFQNEAQLEKSRLLSDRFSAERPKGSFSTLEIQRTEQGDSAMYLCASSLNPGNIIYFGEGSWLTVV.

This chain connects TRBV7-2 to TRBJ1-2, with 9 bases fitting TRBD1. The length of the CDR3 is 12 residues. The V and J ends lost 5 bases and 13 bases, in that order; junction bases with no gene match: 8. CDR1 is SGHTA, CDR2 FQGNSA, per germline. CDR3 sequence: CASSRQGQGGTF. The CDR3 DNA reads TGTGCCAGCAGCCGACAGGGACAGGGCGGCACCTTC.

The V and J genes are TRBV20-1 and TRBJ2-7, with 10 bases fitting TRBD2. Trimming cost V 1 base and J 4 bases; bases outside gene matches: 7. This CDR3 contains 15 residues. The germline V gene has CDR1 DFQATT and CDR2 SNEGSKA (reference sequence). The CDR3 sequence is CSARGPAGGPYEQYF. The CDR3, as DNA: TGCAGTGCTAGAGGGCCAGCGGGGGGGCCTTACGAGCAGTACTTC.

This clonotype was counted at least ten times. The chain has TRBV7-8 and TRBJ1-1; no firm D call. V dropped 6 bases and J dropped 4 bases, with 12 bases sitting between them. The germline V gene has CDR1 SGHVS and CDR2 FQNEAQ. This CDR3 has 13 residues. In nucleotides, the CDR3 is TGTGCCAGCAGGGGGTCGTATAGCACTGAAGCTTTCTTT. Translated, it gives CASRGSYSTEAFF. Full variable domain (remainder filled in from reference TRBV7-8 and TRBJ1-1): GAGVSQSPRYKVAKRGQDVALRCDPISGHVSLFWYQQALGQGPEFLTYFQNEAQLDKSGLPSDRFFAERPEGSVSTLKIQRTQQEDSAVYLCASRGSYSTEAFFGQGTRLTVV.

This clonotype was detected many times. V gene TRBV14 combines with J gene TRBJ2-5; 8 bases are shared with TRBD1. The CDR3 loop spans 14 amino acids. Losses at the gene ends were 3 bases for V and 2 bases for J; bases not matched to a gene: 2. Germline-derived CDR1 and CDR2 are SGHDN and FVKESK. This CDR3 is CASSQGTGQETQYF. CDR3 DNA: TGTGCCAGCAGCCAGGGGACAGGACAAGAGACCCAGTACTTC.

Worth noting for this clonotype: A much larger clone is a single base away; this may be a read error. This chain joins TRBV20-1 and TRBJ1-1, with D maybe TRBD1 (5 bases). CDR3 length: 13 residues. CDR1 is DFQATT and CDR2 is SNEGSKA in the germline V gene (reference sequence). Between the trimmed V and J ends, which lost 2 bases and 1 base, there was a span of 8 bases. CDR3 protein: CSARTGRNTEAFF. CDR3 nucleotide sequence: TGCAGTGCTAGAACAGGCAGGAACACTGAAGCTTTCTTT.

In its sample, this clonotype was seen a few times. The J gene is TRBJ1-5, the V gene TRBV20-1; D not resolved. Trimming left V 5 bases short and J 2 bases short, with 13 bases between. The CDR3 runs to 14 residues. Germline V gene sequence: CDR1 DFQATT, CDR2 SNEGSKA (reference sequence). The CDR3 here is CSADGGGRNQPQHF. As DNA, the CDR3 is TGCAGTGCTGATGGTGGAGGACGCAATCAGCCCCAGCATTTT.

The V call is TRBV12-3 or TRBV12-4, the J call TRBJ2-5, with D perhaps assigned TRBD1 or TRBD2 (7 bases each). V was trimmed by 7 bases and J by 5 bases, leaving 14 bases between them. The CDR3 runs 13 residues. CDR3 sequence reads: CASTHRGGETQYF. CDR3 DNA sequence: TGTGCCAGCACCCACAGGGGAGGGGAGACCCAGTACTTC.

This clonotype was counted ten times or more. The V call is TRBV20-1, the J call TRBJ2-7, with 9 bases fitting TRBD1. Germline V gene lookup returns CDR1 DFQATT and CDR2 SNEGSKA (reference sequence). Trimming at V came to 5 bases and at J to 3 bases, leaving 5 bases not matched to a gene. The CDR3 length is 13 residues. CDR3 nucleotide sequence: TGCAGTGCTGGGACAGGGAATGTCTACGAGCAGTACTTC. It specifies CSAGTGNVYEQYF.